The 10 T cell receptor beta chains below come from one sample, sequenced in a study of T-cell reconstitution after alpha-beta-depleted transplantation in children. Preparation of the TCRbeta library used unique molecular identifiers. Each CDR3 protein is one row after TCRdb ran MiXCR on the PCR reads. The sample holds a few hundred thousand distinct CDR3 sequences, more than 20% seen once. The sequenced sample was PBMCs, obtained before TCRalphabeta/CD19-depleted stem cell transplant. The source is a boy in the first two years of life with Wiskott-Aldrich syndrome, due to receive a stem cell transplant.

This clonotype was counted between two and nine times. The chain employs TRBV5-1 and TRBJ2-1; D is perhaps TRBD2 (7 bases). The CDR3 spans 15 residues. From germline, CDR1 is SGHRS and CDR2 YFSETQ. V gave up 5 bases and J gave up 6 bases, with 18 bases separating them. The CDR3 DNA reads as TGCGCCAGCAGAACTGAGGGGGGGCGCCTCAATGAGCAGTTCTTC. It translates to CASRTEGGRLNEQFF.

V usage is TRBV7-2 and J usage is TRBJ2-7; unclear D gene. The CDR3 covers 14 residues. Per germline, CDR1 SGHTA and CDR2 FQGNSA. Trimming removed 2 bases at V and 5 bases at J, with 13 bases between. Here the CDR3 reads CASSLRPGSHEQYF. CDR3 DNA sequence: TGTGCCAGCAGCTTACGTCCGGGCAGCCACGAGCAGTACTTC.

This clonotype occurred a few times. The genes are TRBV12-3 or TRBV12-4 and TRBJ1-4, with D possibly being TRBD1 (6 bases). Trimming took off 7 bases at V and 5 bases at J, with 11 bases between the two ends. The CDR3 length is 13 residues. CDR3 in DNA: TGTGCCAGCAAGGGGGAGGAAAATGAAAAACTGTTTTTT. This encodes CASKGEENEKLFF.

This clonotype was observed a few times. The chain uses TRBV5-1 and TRBJ2-1; D is unresolved. The CDR3 is made up of 13 amino acids. Deletions cut 4 bases from V and 6 bases from J, with 11 bases between. Germline loops: CDR1 SGHRS, CDR2 YFSETQ. Here the CDR3 reads CASSPGPGNEQFF. In DNA form, the CDR3 reads TGCGCCAGCAGCCCAGGCCCGGGCAATGAGCAGTTCTTC.

This clonotype has just a few counts. The rearrangement links TRBV6-1 to TRBJ2-1; the D gene is possibly TRBD2 (5 bases). Germline V gives CDR1 MNHNS, CDR2 SASEGT. The CDR3 has 13 amino acids. Deletions cut 5 bases from V and 6 bases from J, with 11 bases between. The CDR3: CASSREGSNEQFF. Here the CDR3 DNA reads TGTGCCAGCAGTAGAGAAGGGAGCAATGAGCAGTTCTTC.

V is TRBV6-2 or TRBV6-3 and J is TRBJ2-1, with D uncertain. V dropped 5 bases and J dropped 0 bases, with 11 bases sitting between them. This CDR3 has 15 residues. The germline gives CDR1 MNHEY, CDR2 SVGEGT. CDR3 DNA sequence: TGTGCCAGCAGTGACCCGCCTAGCTCCTACAATGAGCAGTTCTTC. Protein sequence: CASSDPPSSYNEQFF.

V is TRBV5-1 and J is TRBJ1-6; 8 bases are shared with TRBD1. The V segment lost 4 bases and the J segment 7 bases; nucleotides outside the gene matches: 10. The CDR3 consists of 16 residues. Germline V gene lookup returns CDR1 SGHRS and CDR2 YFSETQ. This chain's CDR3 is CASSPGQGLGNSPLHF. The CDR3 DNA sequence: TGCGCCAGCAGCCCAGGACAGGGCCTGGGGAATTCACCCCTCCACTTT. Together with reference TRBV5-1 and TRBJ1-6, the CDR3 gives the full variable domain: KAGVTQTPRYLIKTRGQQVTLSCSPISGHRSVSWYQQTPGQGLQFLFEYFSETQRNKGNFPGRFSGRQFSNSRSEMNVSTLELGDSALYLCASSPGQGLGNSPLHFGNGTRLTVT.

A few counts support this clonotype. This chain links TRBV6-1 with TRBJ1-5; TRBD1 might be the D (5 bases). The CDR3 sequence is 13 residues long. The V gene's germline CDR1 is MNHNS and CDR2 SASEGT. V lost 2 bases and J 8 bases, leaving 10 bases between the germline ends. CDR3 in amino acids: CASSERDWKPQHF. CDR3 DNA: TGTGCCAGCAGTGAAAGGGACTGGAAGCCCCAGCATTTT.

To note about this clonotype: One end of the junction varies from germline; a read error may be responsible. The rearrangement uses TRBV5-6 and TRBJ2-7; possibly TRBD2 for D (6 bases). The germline V gene has CDR1 SGHDT and CDR2 YYEEEE. The CDR3 loop spans 14 amino acids. CDR3 in amino acids: CASSSLSGVNEQYF. The CDR3 DNA reads TGTGCCAGCAGCTCCCTATCGGGGGTTAACGAGCAGTATTTC.

The V call is TRBV7-2, the J call TRBJ1-5; D is perhaps TRBD1 (6 bases). The V end was cut by 2 bases, the J end by 3 bases, with 14 bases between. Germline values: CDR1 SGHTA, CDR2 FQGNSA. The CDR3 loop spans 16 amino acids. The CDR3 DNA follows: TGTGCCAGCAGCTTAAGGCAGGGGCTTTTCAATCAGCCCCAGCATTTT. It specifies CASSLRQGLFNQPQHF.